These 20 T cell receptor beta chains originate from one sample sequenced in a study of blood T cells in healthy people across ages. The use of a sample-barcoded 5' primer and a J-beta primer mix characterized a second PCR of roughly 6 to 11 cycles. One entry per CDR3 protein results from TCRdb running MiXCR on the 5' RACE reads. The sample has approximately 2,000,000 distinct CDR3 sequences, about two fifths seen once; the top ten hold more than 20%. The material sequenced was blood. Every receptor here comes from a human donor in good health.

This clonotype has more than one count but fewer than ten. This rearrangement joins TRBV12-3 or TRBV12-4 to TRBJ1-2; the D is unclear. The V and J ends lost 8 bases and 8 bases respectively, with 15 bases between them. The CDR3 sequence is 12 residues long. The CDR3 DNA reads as TGTGCCAGCGGGAGTTCGGGGAACGGCTACACCTTC. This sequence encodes CASGSSGNGYTF.

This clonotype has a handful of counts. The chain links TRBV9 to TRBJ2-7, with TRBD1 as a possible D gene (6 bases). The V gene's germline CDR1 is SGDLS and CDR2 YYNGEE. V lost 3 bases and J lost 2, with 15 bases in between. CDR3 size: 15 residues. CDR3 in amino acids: CASSEQGTSAYEQYF. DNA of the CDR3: TGTGCCAGCAGCGAACAGGGCACCAGCGCCTACGAGCAGTACTTC. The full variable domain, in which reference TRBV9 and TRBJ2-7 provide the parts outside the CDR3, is DSGVTQTPKHLITATGQRVTLRCSPRSGDLSVYWYQQSLDQGLQFLIQYYNGEERAKGNILERFSAQQFPDLHSELNLSSLELGDSALYFCASSEQGTSAYEQYFGPGTRLTVT.

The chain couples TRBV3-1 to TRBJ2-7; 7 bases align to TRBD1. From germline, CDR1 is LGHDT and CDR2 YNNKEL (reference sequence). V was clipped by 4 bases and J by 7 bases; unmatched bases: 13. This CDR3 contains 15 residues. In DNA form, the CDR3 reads TGTGCCAGCAGCCCCCGAAATCTATACAGGGGTGAGCAGTACTTC. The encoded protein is CASSPRNLYRGEQYF.

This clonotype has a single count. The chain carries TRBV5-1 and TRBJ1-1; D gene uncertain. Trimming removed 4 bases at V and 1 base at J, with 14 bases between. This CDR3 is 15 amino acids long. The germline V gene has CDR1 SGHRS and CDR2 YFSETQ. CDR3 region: CASSRGDTANTEAFF. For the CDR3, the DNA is TGCGCCAGCAGCCGAGGAGACACGGCGAACACTGAAGCTTTCTTT.

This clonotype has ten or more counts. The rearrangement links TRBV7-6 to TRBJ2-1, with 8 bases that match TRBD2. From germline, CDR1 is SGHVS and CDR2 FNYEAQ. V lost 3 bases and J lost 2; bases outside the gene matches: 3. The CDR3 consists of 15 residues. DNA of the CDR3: TGTGCCAGCAGCTTGGACGGGGGGGCCTACAATGAGCAGTTCTTC. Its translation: CASSLDGGAYNEQFF.

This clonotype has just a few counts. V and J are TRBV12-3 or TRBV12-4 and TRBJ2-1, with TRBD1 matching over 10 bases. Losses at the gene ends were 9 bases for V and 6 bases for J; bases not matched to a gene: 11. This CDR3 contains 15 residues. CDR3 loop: CASQIPGQGINEQFF. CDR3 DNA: TGTGCCAGTCAAATCCCGGGACAGGGGATCAATGAGCAGTTCTTC.

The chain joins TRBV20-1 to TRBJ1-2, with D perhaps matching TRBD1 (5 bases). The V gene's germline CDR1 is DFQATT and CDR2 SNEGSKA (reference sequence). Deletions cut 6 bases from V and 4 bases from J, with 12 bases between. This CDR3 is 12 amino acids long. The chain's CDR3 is CSATGTVYGYTF. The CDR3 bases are TGCAGTGCAACCGGGACGGTCTATGGCTACACCTTC.

The CDR3 is CASSTTSGGSYNEQYF. CDR3 in DNA: TGTGCCAGCAGCACGACTAGCGGGGGGTCCTACAATGAGCAGTACTTC. The chain carries TRBV7-3 and TRBJ2-1, with 13 nucleotides matching TRBD2. The closer fit of TRBJ2-7 to the DNA end suggests the J call may be wrong. CDR3 length equals 16 residues. In germline, CDR1 is SGHTA, CDR2 FQGTGA.

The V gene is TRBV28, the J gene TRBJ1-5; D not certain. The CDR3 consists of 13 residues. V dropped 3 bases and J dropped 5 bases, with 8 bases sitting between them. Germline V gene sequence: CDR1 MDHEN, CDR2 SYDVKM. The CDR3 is CASSFALHQPQHF. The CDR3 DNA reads TGTGCCAGCAGTTTTGCACTGCATCAGCCCCAGCATTTT.

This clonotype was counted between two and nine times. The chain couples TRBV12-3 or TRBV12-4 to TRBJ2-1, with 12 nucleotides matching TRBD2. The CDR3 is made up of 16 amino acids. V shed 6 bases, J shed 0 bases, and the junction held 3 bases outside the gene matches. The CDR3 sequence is CASSPSGGASYNEQFF. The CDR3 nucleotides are TGTGCCAGCAGCCCTAGCGGGGGGGCCTCCTACAATGAGCAGTTCTTC.

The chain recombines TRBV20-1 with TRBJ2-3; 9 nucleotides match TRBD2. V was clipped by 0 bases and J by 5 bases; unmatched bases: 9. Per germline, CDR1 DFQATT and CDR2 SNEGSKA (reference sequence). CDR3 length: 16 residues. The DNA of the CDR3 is TGCAGTGCTAGAGATCCCGGGCGGGGGGGCGTAGATACGCAGTATTTT. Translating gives CSARDPGRGGVDTQYF.

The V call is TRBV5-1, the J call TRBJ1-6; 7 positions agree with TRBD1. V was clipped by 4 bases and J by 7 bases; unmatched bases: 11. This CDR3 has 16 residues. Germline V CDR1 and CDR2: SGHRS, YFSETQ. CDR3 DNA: TGCGCCAGCAGCCCCCGACAGGGCCAGTGGAATTCACCCCTCCACTTT. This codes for CASSPRQGQWNSPLHF.

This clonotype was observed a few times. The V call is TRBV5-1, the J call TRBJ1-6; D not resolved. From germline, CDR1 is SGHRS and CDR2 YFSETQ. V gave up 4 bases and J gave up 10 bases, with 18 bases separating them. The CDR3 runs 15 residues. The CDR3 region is CASSPDGVEISPLHF. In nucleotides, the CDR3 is TGCGCCAGCAGCCCGGATGGGGTGGAGATCTCACCCCTCCACTTT.

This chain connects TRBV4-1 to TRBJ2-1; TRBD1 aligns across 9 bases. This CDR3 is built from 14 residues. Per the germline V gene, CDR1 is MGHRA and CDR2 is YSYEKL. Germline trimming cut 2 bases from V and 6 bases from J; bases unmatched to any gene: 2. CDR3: CASSQRDRVNEQFF. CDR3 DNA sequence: TGCGCCAGCAGCCAAAGGGACAGGGTCAATGAGCAGTTCTTC.

CDR3 protein: CATSRTGSEYGYTF. The CDR3 nucleotides are TGTGCCACCAGCAGGACAGGGAGTGAGTATGGCTACACCTTC. The V gene is TRBV15, the J gene TRBJ1-2; 7 bases map to TRBD1. CDR3 size: 14 residues. Losses at the gene ends were 3 bases for V and 5 bases for J; bases not matched to a gene: 6. Germline CDR1 reads LNHNV; CDR2 reads YYDKDF (reference sequence).

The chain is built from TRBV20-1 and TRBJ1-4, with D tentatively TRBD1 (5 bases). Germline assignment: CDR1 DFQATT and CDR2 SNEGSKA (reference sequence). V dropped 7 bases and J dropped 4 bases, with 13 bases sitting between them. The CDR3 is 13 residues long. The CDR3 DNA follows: TGCAGTGTCCAACAGGCTTTTAATGAAAAACTGTTTTTT. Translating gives CSVQQAFNEKLFF.

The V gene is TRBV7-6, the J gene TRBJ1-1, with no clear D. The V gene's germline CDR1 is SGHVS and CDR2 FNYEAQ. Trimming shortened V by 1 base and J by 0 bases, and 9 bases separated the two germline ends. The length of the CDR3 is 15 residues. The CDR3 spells CASSLEPDLNTEAFF. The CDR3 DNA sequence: TGTGCCAGCAGCTTAGAGCCAGACCTGAACACTGAAGCTTTCTTT.

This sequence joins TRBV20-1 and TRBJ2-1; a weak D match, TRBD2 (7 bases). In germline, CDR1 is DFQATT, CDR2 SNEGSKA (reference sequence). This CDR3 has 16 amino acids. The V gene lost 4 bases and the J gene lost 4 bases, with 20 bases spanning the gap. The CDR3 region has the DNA TGCAGTGCTAAAATCCGCGGGGGCCTCCTTTACAATGAGCAGTTCTTC. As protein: CSAKIRGGLLYNEQFF.

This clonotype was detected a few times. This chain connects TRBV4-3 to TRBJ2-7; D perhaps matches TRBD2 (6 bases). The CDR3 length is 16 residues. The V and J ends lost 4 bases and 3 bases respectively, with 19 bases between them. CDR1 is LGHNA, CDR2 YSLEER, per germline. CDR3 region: CASSPALSAGLYEQYF. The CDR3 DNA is TGCGCCAGCAGCCCCGCATTAAGCGCGGGACTCTACGAGCAGTACTTC.

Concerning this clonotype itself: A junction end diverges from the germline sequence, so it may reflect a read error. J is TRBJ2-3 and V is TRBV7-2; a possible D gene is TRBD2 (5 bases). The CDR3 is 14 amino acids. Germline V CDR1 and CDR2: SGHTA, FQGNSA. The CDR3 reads CASSLDASTDTKYF. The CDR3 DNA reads TGTGCCAGCAGCTTAGACGCTAGCACAGATACGAAGTATTTT. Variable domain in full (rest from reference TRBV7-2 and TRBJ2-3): GAGVSQSPSNKVTEKGKDVELRCDPISGHTALYWYRQSLGQGLEFLIYFQGNSAPDKSGLPSDRFSAERTGGSVSTLTIQRTQQEDSAVYLCASSLDASTDTKYFGPGTRLTVL.